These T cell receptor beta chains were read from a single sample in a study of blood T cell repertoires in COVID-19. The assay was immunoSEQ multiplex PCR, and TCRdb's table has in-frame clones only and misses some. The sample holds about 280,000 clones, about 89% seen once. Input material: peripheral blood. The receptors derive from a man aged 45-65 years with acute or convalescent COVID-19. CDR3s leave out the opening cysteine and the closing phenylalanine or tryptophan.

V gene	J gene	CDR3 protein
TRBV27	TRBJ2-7	ASSLWQGGREQY
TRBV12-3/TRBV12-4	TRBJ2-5	ASTSQETQY
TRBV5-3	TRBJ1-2	ARSLSGNYGYT
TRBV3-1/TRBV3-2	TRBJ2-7	ASSADRGYEQY
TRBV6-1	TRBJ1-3	ASSEVYTGSGNTIY
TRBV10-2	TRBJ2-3	ASSVASTTDTQY
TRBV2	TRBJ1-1	ASGPGGVTEAF
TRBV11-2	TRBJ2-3	ASSHRGTSGPDTQY
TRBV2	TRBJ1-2	ASIPDRAGRGYT
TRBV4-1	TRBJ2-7	ASSQGPLSGANYEQY
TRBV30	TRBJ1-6	ACKASGSPLH
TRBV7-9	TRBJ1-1	ASSLSGPTEAF
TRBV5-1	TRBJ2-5	ASSPPGQGAGETQY
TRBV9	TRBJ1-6	ASSVGSSYNSPLH
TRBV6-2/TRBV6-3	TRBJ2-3	ASSSLTDTQY
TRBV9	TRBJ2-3	ASSVVGGGSDTQY
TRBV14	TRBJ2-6	ASSLRVANVLT
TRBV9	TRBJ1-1	ASSSLGGGTTEAF
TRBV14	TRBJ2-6	ASSQDDRETGANVLT
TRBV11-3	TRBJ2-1	ASSGLYGDEQF
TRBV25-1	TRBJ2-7	ASSEPPGQGAGEQY
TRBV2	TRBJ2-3	ATLTGNPPTDTQY
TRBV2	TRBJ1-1	ASRRTGGTEAF
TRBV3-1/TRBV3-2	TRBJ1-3	ASSQRSGNTIY
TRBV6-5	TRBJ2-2	ASRGTGGSTGELF
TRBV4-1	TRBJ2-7	ASSQQGEVYAQY
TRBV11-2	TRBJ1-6	ASSLPGLGSPLH
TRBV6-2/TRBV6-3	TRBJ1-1	ASSYSIRTAINTEAF
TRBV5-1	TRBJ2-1	ASCFGGALNAGEQF
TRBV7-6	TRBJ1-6	ASSTQTISISPLH
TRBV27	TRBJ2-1	ASSWVGTGNNEQF
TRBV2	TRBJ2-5	ATRYRGLGETQY
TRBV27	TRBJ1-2	ASSLYDRAAGGYT
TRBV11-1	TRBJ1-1	ASRGYRDNPEAF
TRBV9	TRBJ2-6	ASSVEGHLSGANVLT